What follows are 18 T cell receptor beta chains derived from one specimen sequenced in a study of post-analysis software for immune sequencing data. Presence of unique molecular identifiers characterized the TCR beta cDNA libraries. Via MiXCR, TCRdb re-called the PCR reads, giving one row per CDR3 protein. Of 150,000 to 200,000 distinct CDR3 sequences listed, around 28% are singletons. General observations from the study: Relative to controls, patients had five TRBV segments at higher frequency, with TRBV5-6, TRBV5-1 and TRBV20-1 among these.

These receptors lack a known antigen. The sample comprised blood. All receptors come from a girl aged 10 to 17 with multiple sclerosis.

J is TRBJ1-1 and V is TRBV12-3 or TRBV12-4; D uncertain. The V end was cut by 3 bases, the J end by 0 bases, with 8 bases between. The CDR3 extends over 14 amino acids. This chain's CDR3 is CASSFPGMNTEAFF. In DNA, the CDR3 is TGTGCCAGCAGTTTTCCGGGAATGAACACTGAAGCTTTCTTT.

This clonotype was observed at least ten times. The V call is TRBV12-3 or TRBV12-4, the J call TRBJ1-2; D remains ambiguous. Trimming took 7 bases from V and 8 from J, leaving 17 bases between them. This CDR3 has 13 residues. The CDR3, as DNA: TGTGCCAGCACCTTCTCGCCCTGCTGCGGCTACACCTTC. Its translation is CASTFSPCCGYTF.

Comment on this clonotype: A read error is possible here, since a much larger clone lies one base away. The chain carries TRBV29-1 and TRBJ1-2; 11 nucleotides agree with TRBD1. Per the germline V gene, CDR1 is SQVTM and CDR2 is ANQGSEA. Unmatched junction bases numbered 9, after V lost 0 bases and J lost 9 bases. The CDR3 extends over 15 amino acids. CDR3 in DNA: TGCAGCGTTGAAGACCCGGGACAGGGGGATCCTAGCTACACCTTC. It translates to CSVEDPGQGDPSYTF.

The J gene is TRBJ2-7, the V gene TRBV10-3; 8 bases align to TRBD1. The CDR3 consists of 13 residues. With V trimmed by 6 bases and J by 3 bases, 4 bases remained unmatched. CDR1 and CDR2 from the germline V gene are ENHRY and SYGVKD. CDR3 coding DNA: TGTGCCATCAGCTACGGACAGGGCTACGAGCAGTACTTC. It translates to CAISYGQGYEQYF.

This clonotype has ten or more counts. This chain links TRBV5-1 with TRBJ2-7; 8 bases align to TRBD2. J was trimmed by 1 base and V by 4 bases; bases with no gene match: 7. CDR1 is SGHRS, CDR2 YFSETQ, per germline. The CDR3 length is 15 residues. In DNA form, the CDR3 reads TGCGCCAGCAGCCGCAGCGGGAGTGAATCCTACGAGCAGTACTTC. It translates to CASSRSGSESYEQYF. The full variable domain, with the rest looked up from reference TRBV5-1 and TRBJ2-7, is KAGVTQTPRYLIKTRGQQVTLSCSPISGHRSVSWYQQTPGQGLQFLFEYFSETQRNKGNFPGRFSGRQFSNSRSEMNVSTLELGDSALYLCASSRSGSESYEQYFGPGTRLTVT.

On this clonotype itself: A much bigger clone sits one base away, suggesting this may be a read error. The V gene is TRBV29-1, the J gene TRBJ2-7, with 8 positions matching TRBD2. Unmatched junction bases numbered 11, after V lost 6 bases and J lost 7 bases. Per germline, CDR1 SQVTM and CDR2 ANQGSEA. There are 13 residues in the CDR3. CDR3 nucleotides: TGCAGCGTCCTTACTAGCGGCAACAATGAGCAGTACTTC. Residues: CSVLTSGNNEQYF.

Turning to this clonotype: One base away lies a much larger clone, so this may be a sequencing read error. The rearrangement joins TRBV20-1 to TRBJ2-1; 8 nucleotides match TRBD2. The DNA end is more similar to TRBJ2-7, so the J call may be wrong. The CDR3 consists of 14 residues. The germline gives CDR1 DFQATT, CDR2 SNEGSKA (reference sequence). In DNA form, the CDR3 reads TGCAGTGCCAACGGGAGGGTCTCCTACAATGAGCAGTACTTC. It is translated as CSANGRVSYNEQYF.

This clonotype was seen repeatedly, ten times or more. The chain employs TRBV12-3 or TRBV12-4 and TRBJ2-7; TRBD2 aligns across 9 bases. This CDR3 comprises 14 residues. With V trimmed by 5 bases and J by 4 bases, 6 bases remained unmatched. The CDR3 is CASSRLADGYEQYF. As DNA, the CDR3 is TGTGCCAGCAGTCGACTAGCGGATGGGTACGAGCAGTACTTC.

Comment on this clonotype: One junction end does not reproduce the germline sequence, and a read error may be involved. This chain uses TRBV18 with TRBJ2-7; TRBD2 agrees at 11 bases. CDR1 and CDR2 from the germline V gene are KGHSH and LQKENI. The CDR3 length is 16 residues. The CDR3 DNA reads TGTGCCAGCTCACCCGGACTAGCGGGTAGCTCCTACGAGCGGTACTTC. Protein product: CASSPGLAGSSYERYF.

This chain joins TRBV6-6 and TRBJ2-1; 12 positions agree with TRBD2. V dropped 6 bases and J dropped 5; count of bases not matched to a gene: 5. This CDR3 has 15 residues. Germline V gene lookup returns CDR1 MNHNY and CDR2 SVGAGI (reference sequence). In nucleotides, the CDR3 is TGTGCCAGCAGACTCCTAGCGGGAGGGAACAATGAGCAGTTCTTC. Residues: CASRLLAGGNNEQFF.

Concerning this clonotype itself: Being one base from a much bigger clone, this may be a read error. This sequence joins TRBV25-1 and TRBJ2-1; 10 bases agree with TRBD2. The CDR3 is 17 amino acids. Germline V lookup: CDR1 MGHDK, CDR2 SYGVNS. This CDR3 reads CASSEISGRSSSNEQFF. For the CDR3, the DNA is TGTGCCAGCAGTGAAATTAGCGGGAGGAGCTCCTCCAATGAGCAGTTCTTC.

This clonotype showed up many times. The chain recombines TRBV15 with TRBJ2-5, with a tentative D call TRBD2 (6 bases). Germline V gene data show CDR1 as LNHNV and CDR2 as YYDKDF (reference sequence). Trimming cost V 0 bases and J 0 bases, with 11 bases left between them. This CDR3 has 16 residues. DNA for the CDR3: TGTGCCACCAGCAGAGATCAGGGAGGTTACCAAGAGACCCAGTACTTC. Translated: CATSRDQGGYQETQYF.

This clonotype has ten or more counts. The chain employs TRBV7-8 and TRBJ2-1; 8 bases are a match to TRBD2. The trim removed 5 bases at V and 15 bases at J, leaving 9 bases unmatched. Germline assignment: CDR1 SGHVS and CDR2 FQNEAQ. CDR3 size: 12 residues. CDR3 residues: CASSTKTSDSFF. The CDR3, as DNA: TGTGCCAGCAGCACAAAGACTAGCGACTCGTTCTTC.

Regarding this clonotype: With a much larger clone just one base away, this may be a read error. V usage is TRBV18 and J usage is TRBJ2-1, with 7 positions matching TRBD1. The CDR3 contains 15 residues. CDR1 and CDR2 from the germline V gene are KGHSH and LQKENI. The CDR3 bases are TGTGCCAGCTCACCAGGGACAGACTCCTGCAATGAGCAGTTCTTC. This encodes CASSPGTDSCNEQFF.

Concerning this clonotype: A much larger clone differs from this one at a single base, so this may be a read error. The rearrangement uses TRBV6-5 and TRBJ1-2; D possibly corresponds to TRBD1 (6 bases). CDR3 length: 15 residues. Germline CDR1 reads MNHEY; CDR2 reads SVGAGI. The CDR3: CAGSYSNRAEGGYTF. The CDR3 DNA sequence: TGTGCCGGCAGTTACTCGAACAGGGCGGAAGGCGGCTACACCTTC.

This clonotype has only a few counts. The genes are TRBV7-9 and TRBJ2-7; 9 nucleotides match TRBD2. V gave up 9 bases and J gave up 2 bases; unmatched junction bases: 11. The V gene's germline CDR1 is SEHNR and CDR2 FQNEAQ (reference sequence). The CDR3 has 15 amino acids. CDR3: CASSVAGANAYEQYF. In DNA form, the CDR3 reads TGTGCCAGTTCCGTAGCGGGGGCAAACGCCTACGAGCAGTACTTC.

The table lists this clonotype with many counts. The chain combines TRBV11-2 with TRBJ2-1; TRBD2 might be the D (5 bases). The V end lost 5 bases, the J end lost 7 bases, and 9 bases lay between the germline ends. CDR3 size: 12 residues. Germline V gene lookup returns CDR1 SGHAT and CDR2 FQNNGV. The CDR3 nucleotides read TGTGCCAGCAGCAAAGGGAGAAATGAGCAGTTCTTC. It specifies CASSKGRNEQFF.

This clonotype was counted at least ten times. The V and J genes are TRBV18 and TRBJ2-7, with unresolved D. The length of the CDR3 is 12 residues. CDR1 is KGHSH and CDR2 is LQKENI in the germline V gene. V lost 1 base and J 4 bases, leaving 5 bases between the germline ends. The CDR3 loop reads CASSPHEYEQYF. CDR3 in DNA: TGTGCCAGCTCACCACATGAGTACGAGCAGTACTTC.